A single sample gave rise to the 10 T cell receptor beta chains below, sequenced in a study of shared clonotypes between healthy human individuals. Profiled with immunoSEQ multiplex PCR; TCRdb holds only in-frame clones, not every one. This table has over 950,000 clones, around 77% appearing once. Sequenced: memory CD4+ T cells from PBMCs. Specified subset: CD45RA-negative fraction. The receptors derive from a young man in good health. Some clones in this sample may be carry-over from other donors' samples.

The CDR3 region is CASSEYHEQYF. As DNA, the CDR3 is TGTGCCAGCAGTGAGTACCACGAGCAGTACTTC. The chain has TRBV2 and TRBJ2-7; D is unresolved. The CDR3 length is 11 residues. Trimming left V 3 bases short and J 5 bases short, with 5 bases between. Germline V gene sequence: CDR1 SNHLY, CDR2 FYNNEI.

The chain couples TRBV6-5 to TRBJ2-7; 7 nucleotides agree with TRBD1. Germline lookup yields CDR1 MNHEY and CDR2 SVGAGI. This CDR3 region has 11 residues. Germline trimming cut 7 bases from V and 3 bases from J; bases unmatched to any gene: 0. The CDR3 region has the DNA TGTGCCAGCACAGGGGGCTACGAGCAGTACTTC. Translation gives CASTGGYEQYF.

This clone was recorded once. V usage is TRBV19 and J usage is TRBJ1-1, with a possible D match to TRBD1 (6 bases). This CDR3 has 14 residues. Per germline, CDR1 LNHDA and CDR2 SQIVND (reference sequence). Trimming left V 3 bases short and J 7 bases short, with 15 bases between. This CDR3 reads CASSIIGTFGEAFF. The DNA of the CDR3 is TGTGCCAGTAGTATCATTGGGACATTCGGTGAAGCTTTCTTT.

The chain links TRBV30 to TRBJ2-3, with 12 bases that match TRBD2. This CDR3 contains 16 residues. Losses at the gene ends were 3 bases for V and 2 bases for J; bases not matched to a gene: 6. Germline V gives CDR1 GTSNPN, CDR2 SVGIG (reference sequence). In nucleotides, the CDR3 is TGTGCCTGGAGGCTAGCGGGAGGGGGGCTCACAGATACGCAGTATTTT. This encodes CAWRLAGGGLTDTQYF.

V gene TRBV28 combines with J gene TRBJ1-2, with D perhaps TRBD1 (6 bases). This CDR3 has 16 residues. CDR1 MDHEN and CDR2 SYDVKM come from the germline V gene. V lost 4 bases and J lost 6, with 21 bases in between. The CDR3 loop reads CASSSTPRTASNGYTF. For the CDR3, the DNA is TGTGCCAGCAGTTCTACCCCTAGGACAGCAAGCAATGGCTACACCTTC.

This clone showed up just a few times. Other DNA sequences within the sample encode an identical CDR3. The gene calls are TRBV7-9 and TRBJ1-4; tentatively, D is TRBD1 (5 bases). The germline V gene encodes CDR1 SEHNR and CDR2 FQNEAQ (reference sequence). The V and J ends lost 4 bases and 0 bases respectively, with 6 bases between them. This CDR3 spans 14 amino acids. The CDR3 is CASSSRATNEKLFF. In DNA form, the CDR3 reads TGTGCCAGCAGCTCCAGGGCAACTAATGAAAAACTGTTTTTT.

This sequence joins TRBV6-5 and TRBJ2-7; TRBD1 matches at 7 bases. The junction had 5 bases not matched to a gene; V was cut back by 3 bases and J by 0 bases. This CDR3 has 15 amino acids. CDR1 is MNHEY and CDR2 is SVGAGI in the germline V gene. The CDR3 is CASSYGAGGSYEQYF. CDR3 sequence (DNA): TGTGCCAGCAGTTATGGGGCAGGGGGCTCCTACGAGCAGTACTTC.

The chain joins TRBV12-2 to TRBJ1-4. TRBV12-2 is a pseudogene locus. CDR3 length: 9 amino acids. Here the CDR3 reads CASRFNLFF. CDR3 bases: TGTGCAAGTCGCTTTAATCTGTTTTTT.

This chain links TRBV30 with TRBJ2-7; 7 nucleotides align to TRBD2. The CDR3 has 14 residues. With 0 bases clipped from V and 6 bases from J, the junction kept 8 bases outside the gene matches. Germline CDR1 reads GTSNPN; CDR2 reads SVGIG (reference sequence). This CDR3 is CAWSVLSGTSEQYF. CDR3 nucleotide sequence: TGTGCCTGGAGTGTATTGAGCGGGACGAGCGAGCAGTACTTC.

This chain uses TRBV29-1 with TRBJ1-2; D gene ambiguous. The CDR3 is made up of 12 amino acids. Trimming cost V 4 bases and J 4 bases, with 10 bases left between them. Per germline, CDR1 SQVTM and CDR2 ANQGSEA. In nucleotides, the CDR3 is TGCAGCGTTGGAGGGATCGGCTATGGCTACACCTTC. Translating it yields CSVGGIGYGYTF. Looking up the rest from reference TRBV29-1 and TRBJ1-2 gives the full variable domain: SAVISQKPSRDICQRGTSLTIQCQVDSQVTMMFWYRQQPGQSLTLIATANQGSEATYESGFVIDKFPISRPNLTFSTLTVSNMSPEDSSIYLCSVGGIGYGYTFGSGTRLTVV.